The entry that follows covers one TCR beta chain sequence. This probably arose from a read error, given a far larger clone one base away. Specified time point: newly diagnosed GD, antithyroid drugs for less than 3 months. Extracted PBMC RNA gave rise to the TCR library. Into tubes containing EDTA, approximately 8.5 milliliters of peripheral blood were drawn. These data originate in a study of regulatory T cells in long-lasting Graves disease. CDR1 is SGHTA, CDR2 FQGNSA, per germline. This CDR3 comprises 15 residues. CDR3-region Arm-PCR and iRepertoire HTBI primers produced the TCR beta libraries. TCRdb called the multiplex PCR reads again in MiXCR, with one record for every CDR3 protein. The profile shows about 320,000 distinct CDR3 sequences, over 15% of them singletons.

The source is a female donor with Graves disease. This rearrangement joins TRBV7-2 to TRBJ2-5; TRBD1 or TRBD2 may be the D gene (5 bases each). The sample consisted of peripheral blood mononuclear cells (PBMCs), taken at new diagnosis, from a patient treated with antithyroid drugs. CDR3: CASSFSGAPPEAQYF. The CDR3 DNA sequence: TGTGCCAGCAGCTTTTCCGGGGCACCCCCAGAGGCCCAGTACTTC.